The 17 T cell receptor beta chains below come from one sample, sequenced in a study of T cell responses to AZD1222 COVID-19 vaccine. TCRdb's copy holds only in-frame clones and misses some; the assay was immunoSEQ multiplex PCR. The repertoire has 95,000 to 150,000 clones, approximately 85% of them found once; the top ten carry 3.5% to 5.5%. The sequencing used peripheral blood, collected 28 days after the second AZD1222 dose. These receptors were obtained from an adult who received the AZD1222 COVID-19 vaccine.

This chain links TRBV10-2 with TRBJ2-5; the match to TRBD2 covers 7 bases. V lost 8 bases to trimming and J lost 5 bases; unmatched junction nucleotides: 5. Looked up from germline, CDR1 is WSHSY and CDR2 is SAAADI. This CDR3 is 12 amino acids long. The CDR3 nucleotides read TGCGCCAGCTGGGACTATTCGGAGACCCAGTACTTC. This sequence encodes CASWDYSETQYF.

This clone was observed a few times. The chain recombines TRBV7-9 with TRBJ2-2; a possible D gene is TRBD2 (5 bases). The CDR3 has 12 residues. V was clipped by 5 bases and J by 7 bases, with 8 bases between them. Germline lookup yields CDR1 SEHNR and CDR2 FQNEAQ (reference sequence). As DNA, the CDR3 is TGTGCCAGCAGCGTAGGACTCGGGGAGCTGTTTTTT. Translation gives CASSVGLGELFF.

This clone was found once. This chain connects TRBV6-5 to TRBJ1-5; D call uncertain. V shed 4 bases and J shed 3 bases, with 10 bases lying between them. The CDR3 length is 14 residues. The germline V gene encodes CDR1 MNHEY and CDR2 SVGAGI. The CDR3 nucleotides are TGTGCCAGCAGTTTTCTCAGGACCAATCAGCCCCAGCATTTT. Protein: CASSFLRTNQPQHF.

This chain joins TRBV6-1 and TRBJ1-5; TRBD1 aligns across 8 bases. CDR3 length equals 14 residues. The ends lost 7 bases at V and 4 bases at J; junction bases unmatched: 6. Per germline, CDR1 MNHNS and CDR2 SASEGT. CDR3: CASTRTGGNQPQHF. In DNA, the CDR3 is TGTGCCAGCACCCGAACAGGGGGTAATCAGCCCCAGCATTTT.

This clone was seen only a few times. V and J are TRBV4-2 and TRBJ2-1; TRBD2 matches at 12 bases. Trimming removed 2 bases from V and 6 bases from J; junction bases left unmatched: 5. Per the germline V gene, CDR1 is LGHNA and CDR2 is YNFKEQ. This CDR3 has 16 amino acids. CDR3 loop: CASSQRASGGGNEQFF. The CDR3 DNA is TGTGCCAGCAGCCAAAGGGCTAGCGGGGGGGGCAATGAGCAGTTCTTC.

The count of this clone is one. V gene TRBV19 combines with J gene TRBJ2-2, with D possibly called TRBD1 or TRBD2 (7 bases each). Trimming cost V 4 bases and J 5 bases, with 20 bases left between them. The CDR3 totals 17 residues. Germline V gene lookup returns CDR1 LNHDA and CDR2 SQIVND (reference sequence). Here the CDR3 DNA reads TGTGCCAGTAGTAACCCCCGGGGAGGGGGCGCGACCGGGGAGCTGTTTTTT. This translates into CASSNPRGGGATGELFF.

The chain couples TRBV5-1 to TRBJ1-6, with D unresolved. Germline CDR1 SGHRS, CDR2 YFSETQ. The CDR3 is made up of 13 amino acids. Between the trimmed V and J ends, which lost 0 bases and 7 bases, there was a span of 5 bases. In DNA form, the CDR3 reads TGCGCCAGCAGCTTGGAAGGGAATTCACCCCTCCACTTT. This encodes CASSLEGNSPLHF.

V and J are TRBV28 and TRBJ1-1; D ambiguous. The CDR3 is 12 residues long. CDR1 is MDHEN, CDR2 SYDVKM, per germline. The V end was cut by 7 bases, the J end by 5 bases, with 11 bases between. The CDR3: CASILHGTEAFF. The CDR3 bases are TGTGCCAGCATCCTACATGGGACTGAAGCTTTCTTT. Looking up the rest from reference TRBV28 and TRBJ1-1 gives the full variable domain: DVKVTQSSRYLVKRTGEKVFLECVQDMDHENMFWYRQDPGLGLRLIYFSYDVKMKEKGDIPEGYSVSREKKERFSLILESASTNQTSMYLCASILHGTEAFFGQGTRLTVV.

CDR3 nucleotide sequence: TGTGCCACCAGCAGAGGCAGACAGGGGGCTGTTGATGGCTACACCTTC. Translation: CATSRGRQGAVDGYTF. The chain recombines TRBV15 with TRBJ1-2, with 10 bases fitting TRBD1. Germline V gene sequence: CDR1 LNHNV, CDR2 YYDKDF (reference sequence). The CDR3 runs 16 residues. The ends lost 1 base at V and 6 bases at J; junction bases unmatched: 8. Filled out from reference TRBV15 and TRBJ1-2, the complete variable domain reads DAMVIQNPRYQVTQFGKPVTLSCSQTLNHNVMYWYQQKSSQAPKLLFHYYDKDFNNEADTPDNFQSRRPNTSFCFLDIRSPGLGDTAMYLCATSRGRQGAVDGYTFGSGTRLTVV.

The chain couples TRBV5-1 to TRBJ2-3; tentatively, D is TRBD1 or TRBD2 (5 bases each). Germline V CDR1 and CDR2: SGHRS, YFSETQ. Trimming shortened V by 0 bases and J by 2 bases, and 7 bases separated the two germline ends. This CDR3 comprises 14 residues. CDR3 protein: CASSLGDLTDTQYF. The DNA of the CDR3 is TGCGCCAGCAGCTTGGGGGACCTCACAGATACGCAGTATTTT.

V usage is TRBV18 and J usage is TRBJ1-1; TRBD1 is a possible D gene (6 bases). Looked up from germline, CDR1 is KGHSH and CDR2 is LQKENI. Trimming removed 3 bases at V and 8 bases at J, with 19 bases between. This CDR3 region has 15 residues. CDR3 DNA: TGTGCCAGCTCACCCAACACACGGGGGCGAGGAGAAGCTTTCTTT. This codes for CASSPNTRGRGEAFF.

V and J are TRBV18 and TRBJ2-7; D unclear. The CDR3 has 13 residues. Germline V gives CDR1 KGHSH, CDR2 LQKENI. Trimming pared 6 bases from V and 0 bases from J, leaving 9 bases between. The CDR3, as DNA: TGTGCCAGCTCCCCCCCGAGCTCCTACGAGCAGTACTTC. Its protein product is CASSPPSSYEQYF.

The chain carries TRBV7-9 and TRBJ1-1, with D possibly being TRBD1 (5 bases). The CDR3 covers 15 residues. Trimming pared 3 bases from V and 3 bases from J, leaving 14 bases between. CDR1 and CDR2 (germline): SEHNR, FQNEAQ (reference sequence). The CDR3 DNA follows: TGTGCCAGCAGCTTGGTGGGCCAGGGCCACACTGAAGCTTTCTTT. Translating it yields CASSLVGQGHTEAFF.

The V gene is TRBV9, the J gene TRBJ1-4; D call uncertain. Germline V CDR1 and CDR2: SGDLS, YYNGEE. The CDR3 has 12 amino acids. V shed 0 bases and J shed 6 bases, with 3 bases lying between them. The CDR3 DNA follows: TGTGCCAGCAGCGTAGGGGATGAAAAACTGTTTTTT. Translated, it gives CASSVGDEKLFF.

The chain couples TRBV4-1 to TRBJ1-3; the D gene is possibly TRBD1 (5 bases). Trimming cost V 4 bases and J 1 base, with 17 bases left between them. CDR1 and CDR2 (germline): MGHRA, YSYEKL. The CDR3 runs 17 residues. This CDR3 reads CASSLAGTQGSGNTIYF. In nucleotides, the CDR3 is TGCGCCAGCAGCCTGGCCGGGACTCAGGGTTCTGGAAACACCATATATTTT.

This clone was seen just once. The CDR3 nucleotides are TGTGCCAGCAGCTCGCGGACGGATCGAGGCTACACCTTC. Protein: CASSSRTDRGYTF. The V gene is TRBV7-2, the J gene TRBJ1-2, with unresolved D. V dropped 4 bases and J dropped 8 bases, with 14 bases sitting between them. The CDR3 loop spans 13 amino acids. Germline V gene data show CDR1 as SGHTA and CDR2 as FQGNSA.

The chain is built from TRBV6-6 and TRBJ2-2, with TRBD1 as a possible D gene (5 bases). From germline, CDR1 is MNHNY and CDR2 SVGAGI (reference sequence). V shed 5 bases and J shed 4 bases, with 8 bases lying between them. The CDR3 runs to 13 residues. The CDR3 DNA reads TGTGCCAGCAGTGTGGGGCGCACCGGGGAGCTGTTTTTT. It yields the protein CASSVGRTGELFF.